This T cell receptor (beta chain) was retrieved from a study of low-dose radiotherapy and immunotherapy resistance in tumors. Background on the study: The regimen for patients comprised intravenous nivolumab 240 mg every two weeks plus intravenous ipilimumab 1 mg/kg every six weeks.

This clonotype was observed many times. One end of the junction is discordant with germline, which a read error may explain. Noted time point: after trial treatment. Treatment defined: LDRT plus nivolumab, ipilimumab, low-dose cyclophosphamide and aspirin (RACIN trial). Covering alpha and beta chains, TRAV- and TRBV-specific primers were used for the first-strand cDNA. Amplification, which lasted around 20 PCR cycles, used a constant-region primer and V-primer adapter to amplify TCRs. Via MiXCR, TCRdb re-called the reads, giving one row per CDR3 protein. The sample lists 80,000 or so distinct CDR3 sequences; less than 20% were seen once. Germline V gene data show CDR1 as SGHTS and CDR2 as YDEGEE. There are 13 residues in the CDR3.

Sequences were derived from PBMCs, sampled after low-dose radiotherapy plus immunotherapy. The clonotype comes from a male donor with prostate cancer. The chain couples TRBV5-8 to TRBJ2-7; TRBD1 or TRBD2 may be the D gene (5 bases each). The CDR3 DNA reads as TGTGCCAGCAGCAAGGGGAAAGGAGGCGAGCAGTATTTC. It is translated as CASSKGKGGEQYF.